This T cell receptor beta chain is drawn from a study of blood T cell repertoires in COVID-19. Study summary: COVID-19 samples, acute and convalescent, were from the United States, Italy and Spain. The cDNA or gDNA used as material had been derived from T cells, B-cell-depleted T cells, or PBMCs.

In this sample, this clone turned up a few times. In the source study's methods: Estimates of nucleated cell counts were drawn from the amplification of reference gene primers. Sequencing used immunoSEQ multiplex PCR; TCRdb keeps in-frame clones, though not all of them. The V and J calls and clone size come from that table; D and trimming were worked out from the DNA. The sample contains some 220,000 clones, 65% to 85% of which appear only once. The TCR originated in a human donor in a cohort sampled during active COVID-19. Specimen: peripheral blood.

The CDR3 nucleotides read TGTGCCAGCAGTATAACAGGGGAATGGGGCTACACCTTC. This translates into CASSITGEWGYTF. The gene calls are TRBV28 and TRBJ1-2; 7 positions agree with TRBD1. Trimming cost V 5 bases and J 8 bases; bases outside gene matches: 8. CDR1 and CDR2 (germline): MDHEN, SYDVKM. CDR3 length: 13 amino acids.